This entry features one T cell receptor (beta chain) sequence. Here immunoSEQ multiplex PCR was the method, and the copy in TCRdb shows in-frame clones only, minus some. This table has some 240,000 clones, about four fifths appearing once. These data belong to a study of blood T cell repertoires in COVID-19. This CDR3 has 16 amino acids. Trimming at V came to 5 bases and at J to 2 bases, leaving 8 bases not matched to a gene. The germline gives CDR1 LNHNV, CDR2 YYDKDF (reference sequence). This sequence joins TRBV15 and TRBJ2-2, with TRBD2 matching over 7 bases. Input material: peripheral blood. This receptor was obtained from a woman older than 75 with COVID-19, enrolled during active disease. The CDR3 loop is CATSFWGGPNTGELFF. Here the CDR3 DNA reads TGTGCCACCAGCTTTTGGGGAGGGCCAAACACCGGGGAGCTGTTTTTT.